This T cell receptor (beta chain) was captured by sequencing in a study of vaccination and CD4 T cells after COVID-19. As to this clonotype: Its antigen is unidentified.

Cultured CD4+ T-cell DNA underwent Oncomine TCR Beta short-read sequencing. TCRdb called the PCR reads again in MiXCR, with one record for every CDR3 protein. The data show around 15,000 distinct CDR3 sequences, about 43% seen once. As to treatment: roughly ten-day PBMC culture with coronavirus spike peptide pools or control peptides (ViraFEST assay). The origin of this receptor is a human donor who had recovered from COVID-19. The material sequenced was CD4+ T cells from blood, cultured in vitro, taken after SARS-CoV-2 vaccination.

The CDR3 nucleotides are TGCAGTGCTAGAGTGACTAGCGGGACCGGGGAGCTGTTTTTT. Translation: CSARVTSGTGELFF. The chain recombines TRBV20-1 with TRBJ2-2; TRBD2 agrees at 10 bases. The CDR3 spans 14 residues. Per germline, CDR1 DFQATT and CDR2 SNEGSKA (reference sequence). The ends lost 1 base at V and 5 bases at J; junction bases unmatched: 1.